The rows below give T cell receptor beta chains drawn from one sample of a study of neurological immune-mediated disorders. TCRdb re-derived calls from the 5' RACE reads in MiXCR, one entry per CDR3 protein. The data contain tens of thousands of distinct CDR3 sequences, 10% of them singletons. The sample was PBMCs. The receptors were gathered from a man in his forties in good health. CDR3s include the opening cysteine and the closing phenylalanine or tryptophan.

v_call	cdr3_aa
TRBV5-1	CASSPRSGSSYNSPLHF
TRBV27	CASSLSRGNEQFF
TRBV5-1	CASSPDRVATGELFF
TRBV28	CASSFSGTAILNYGYTF
TRBV6-5	CASSYGTSGFYNEQFF
TRBV5-1	CASSLTGDATNEKLFF
TRBV9	CASSAVRGASSYEQYF
TRBV12-3/TRBV12-4	CASSLATLNTEAFF
TRBV6-5	CASSYSALTWAGTGHQETQYF
TRBV5-6	CASTRQGSTGELFF
TRBV20-1	CSLGGGAKREQYF
TRBV20-1	CSAPLAGKMNEQFF
TRBV5-1	CASSPGTGIYEQYF
TRBV5-1	CASSLDPGTGTGELFF
TRBV29-1	CSVPGAGGPSDTQYF
TRBV18	CASSPPGLAGGDTQYF
TRBV6-6	CASSYSGGGGTGELFF
TRBV28	CASSTTGSDQPQHF
TRBV5-1	CASSLFRDRVQETQYF
TRBV7-9	CASSLGQQKTEAFF
TRBV5-6	CASSTSYEQYF
TRBV29-1	CSVEMYGETQYF
TRBV25-1	CASSDILRETQYF
TRBV12-3/TRBV12-4	CASRTGTGARTGELFF
TRBV5-1	CASSLEWGQPQHF
TRBV5-5	CASSLEGTGEVNEQFF
TRBV27	CASSPLGGAGVMRDSYEQYF
TRBV28	CASSSPGSGHYEQYF